These 24 T cell receptor beta chains originate from one sample sequenced in a study of Graves' ophthalmopathy and Graves' hyperthyroidism. Amplification targeted the TCR beta CDR3 regions, with RNA transcripts as the source material. In the first round, RT-PCR was carried out with HTBI primers, and a multiplex PCR formed the second round. TCRdb re-called the multiplex PCR reads with MiXCR, one entry per CDR3 protein. The data contain hundreds of thousands of distinct CDR3 sequences, 35% to 45% of them singletons. Sequenced: peripheral blood. The source of these receptors is an adult man with Graves' ophthalmopathy.

The chain uses TRBV5-5 and TRBJ2-7; no clear D. The V end was cut by 0 bases, the J end by 3 bases, with 16 bases between. Per germline, CDR1 SGHKS and CDR2 YYEKEE (reference sequence). The CDR3 is 16 residues long. The CDR3 DNA is TGTGCCAGCAGCTTGGCGTCCCGGACGGTAAGCTACGAGCAGTACTTC. Its protein product is CASSLASRTVSYEQYF.

This clonotype appeared many times. This chain joins TRBV7-9 and TRBJ1-5; D uncertain. This CDR3 comprises 13 residues. The V end was cut by 6 bases, the J end by 3 bases, with 9 bases between. Germline V gene lookup returns CDR1 SEHNR and CDR2 FQNEAQ (reference sequence). Written as DNA, the CDR3 is TGTGCCAGCAGTGCCGGGAACAATCAGCCCCAGCATTTT. Residues: CASSAGNNQPQHF.

Many counts were recorded for this clonotype. The rearrangement links TRBV7-8 to TRBJ2-5; no firm D call. The germline gives CDR1 SGHVS, CDR2 FQNEAQ. The CDR3 spans 15 residues. V lost 0 bases and J lost 2, with 10 bases in between. The CDR3 spells CASSLAEQFQETQYF. In DNA form, the CDR3 reads TGTGCCAGCAGCTTAGCGGAACAGTTTCAAGAGACCCAGTACTTC.

The V and J genes are TRBV15 and TRBJ1-4; 10 positions match TRBD1. V trimming: 4 bases; J trimming: 0 bases; junction bases outside the gene matches: 8. CDR1 is LNHNV, CDR2 YYDKDF, per germline (reference sequence). This CDR3 has 18 residues. DNA for the CDR3: TGTGCCACCAGCAAGGGACAGGGGTGGCGTTCAACTAATGAAAAACTGTTTTTT. This encodes CATSKGQGWRSTNEKLFF.

In this sample, this clonotype turned up many times. The chain joins TRBV19 to TRBJ1-2, with D tentatively TRBD1 (6 bases). CDR3 size: 12 residues. Trimming pared 8 bases from V and 7 bases from J, leaving 14 bases between. Per germline, CDR1 LNHDA and CDR2 SQIVND (reference sequence). CDR3: CASGTGSGGYTF. The CDR3 DNA reads as TGTGCCAGTGGAACAGGGTCGGGTGGCTACACCTTC.

The V call is TRBV10-3, the J call TRBJ2-2; 11 bases map to TRBD1. Germline CDR1 is ENHRY and CDR2 is SYGVKD. The CDR3 spans 15 residues. V shed 5 bases and J 4 bases; nucleotides not matched to a gene: 3. CDR3 bases: TGTGCCATCAGTCCCGGGACAGGGGGCACCGGGGAGCTGTTTTTT. The encoded protein is CAISPGTGGTGELFF.

At least ten counts were recorded for this clonotype. V usage is TRBV20-1 and J usage is TRBJ1-4, with 7 bases that match TRBD1. The germline V gene encodes CDR1 DFQATT and CDR2 SNEGSKA (reference sequence). With V trimmed by 6 bases and J by 3 bases, 13 bases remained unmatched. The CDR3 is made up of 16 amino acids. In nucleotides, the CDR3 is TGCAGTGCCATTCCCTTCTCCGGGACAGCTAATGAAAAACTGTTTTTT. Its protein is CSAIPFSGTANEKLFF.

Ten or more counts support this clonotype. This chain uses TRBV12-3 or TRBV12-4 with TRBJ1-5, with a possible D match to TRBD1 (6 bases). The V end was cut by 4 bases, the J end by 7 bases, with 11 bases between. The CDR3 totals 13 residues. In nucleotides, the CDR3 is TGTGCCAGCAGTTGGAACAGGGCACAGCCCCAGCATTTT. Amino acid sequence: CASSWNRAQPQHF.

This chain joins TRBV10-3 and TRBJ1-2; D is possibly TRBD1 (5 bases). Germline V lookup: CDR1 ENHRY, CDR2 SYGVKD. Trimming removed 6 bases at V and 7 bases at J, with 18 bases between. CDR3 length: 14 amino acids. The CDR3 DNA reads TGTGCCATCAGGGGGGTCATCGACGCCAGTGGCTACACCTTC. This encodes CAIRGVIDASGYTF.

J is TRBJ1-2 and V is TRBV10-3, with 8 bases aligning to TRBD1. Germline CDR1 ENHRY, CDR2 SYGVKD. This CDR3 is 11 amino acids long. The junction had 3 bases not matched to a gene; V was cut back by 4 bases and J by 11 bases. This CDR3 is CAISGQGRYTF. Written as DNA, the CDR3 is TGTGCCATCAGTGGACAGGGGCGGTACACCTTC.

In this sample, this clonotype turned up many times. The chain recombines TRBV12-3 or TRBV12-4 with TRBJ1-2; D ambiguous. The CDR3 is 12 amino acids. V dropped 8 bases and J dropped 0 bases, with 7 bases sitting between them. The CDR3 reads CASWSTNYGYTF. The CDR3 DNA is TGTGCCAGCTGGTCTACTAACTATGGCTACACCTTC.

As to this clonotype: Because the CDR3 is missing its conserved closing phenylalanine or tryptophan, this is likely a read error. The limits of the CDR3 on the DNA are not certain, so only TCRdb's listed CDR3 is given. This sequence joins TRBV2 and TRBJ1-1. Germline V gene data show CDR1 as SNHLY and CDR2 as FYNNEI. The CDR3 extends over 9 residues, inclusive of both ends. The CDR3 sequence is CASRTTSIY.

Many counts were recorded for this clonotype. The rearrangement joins TRBV7-3 to TRBJ1-1, with D possibly being TRBD1 (6 bases). This CDR3 has 14 amino acids. V lost 5 bases and J 6 bases, leaving 16 bases between the germline ends. CDR1 and CDR2 from the germline V gene are SGHTA and FQGTGA. CDR3: CASSREGRGAEAFF. The CDR3 DNA follows: TGTGCCAGCAGCCGAGAAGGAAGGGGGGCTGAAGCTTTCTTT.

This clonotype was recorded at least ten times. The V gene is TRBV20-1, the J gene TRBJ1-2, with D possibly matching TRBD1 (5 bases). Per the germline V gene, CDR1 is DFQATT and CDR2 is SNEGSKA (reference sequence). Trimming cost V 4 bases and J 5 bases, with 17 bases left between them. This CDR3 is 14 amino acids long. Here the CDR3 reads CSATGTWNHYGYTF. The CDR3 coding sequence is TGCAGTGCTACCGGGACTTGGAACCATTATGGCTACACCTTC.

This clonotype was counted many times. This chain connects TRBV29-1 to TRBJ2-7; D is uncertain. The CDR3 length is 13 residues. The V end lost 2 bases, the J end lost 5 bases, and 13 bases lay between the germline ends. CDR1 and CDR2 (germline): SQVTM, ANQGSEA. Here the CDR3 DNA reads TGCAGCGTTGAATTTGGCAGGAACCACGAGCAGTACTTC. Protein product: CSVEFGRNHEQYF.

In its sample, this clonotype was seen many times. V is TRBV12-3 or TRBV12-4 and J is TRBJ1-1; no firm D call. V lost 7 bases to trimming and J lost 0 bases, with 15 bases between them. The CDR3 is 15 residues long. The CDR3 is CASTQRRMVNTEAFF. The CDR3 DNA follows: TGTGCCAGCACTCAACGGAGGATGGTGAACACTGAAGCTTTCTTT.

This CDR3 is CASSTTDRMDTGELFF. CDR3 coding DNA: TGTGCCAGCAGCACCACCGACAGAATGGACACCGGGGAGCTGTTTTTT. V gene TRBV7-9 combines with J gene TRBJ2-2; a weak D match, TRBD1 (5 bases). Looked up from germline, CDR1 is SEHNR and CDR2 is FQNEAQ (reference sequence). Trimming left V 5 bases short and J 3 bases short, with 16 bases between. CDR3 size: 16 residues.

This clonotype was detected ten times or more. The genes are TRBV6-5 and TRBJ2-6; D possibly corresponds to TRBD1 (5 bases). CDR1 and CDR2 from the germline V gene are MNHEY and SVGAGI. The CDR3 is 14 amino acids. Trimming pared 7 bases from V and 0 bases from J, leaving 7 bases between. CDR3 residues: CASNRNSGANVLTF. The CDR3 nucleotides read TGTGCCAGCAACAGGAACTCTGGGGCCAACGTCCTGACTTTC.

This clonotype appeared a few times. The junction and the germline gene differ at one end; a read error may be behind it. The chain joins TRBV7-2 to TRBJ2-7, with 8 bases that match TRBD1. Germline CDR1 and CDR2: SGHTA and FQGNSA. The CDR3 is made up of 16 amino acids. CDR3 sequence: CASSQDGAGGEYEQYF. The CDR3 nucleotides are TGCGCCAGCAGCCAAGATGGGGCAGGGGGCGAGTACGAGCAGTACTTC.

Many counts were recorded for this clonotype. The gene calls are TRBV19 and TRBJ2-2, with a weak D call TRBD1 (5 bases). The length of the CDR3 is 14 residues. The V gene's germline CDR1 is LNHDA and CDR2 SQIVND (reference sequence). The V end lost 7 bases, the J end lost 1 base, and 10 bases lay between the germline ends. The CDR3 region has the DNA TGTGCCAGTACCCAGGACAAGAACACCGGGGAGCTGTTTTTT. Translated: CASTQDKNTGELFF.

The chain couples TRBV7-2 to TRBJ1-2; the match to TRBD1 covers 7 bases. The trim removed 5 bases at V and 9 bases at J, leaving 12 bases unmatched. CDR3 length: 14 amino acids. The germline gives CDR1 SGHTA, CDR2 FQGNSA. CDR3 sequence reads: CASSPRGQPNSYTF. CDR3 coding DNA: TGTGCCAGCAGCCCCCGGGGACAGCCTAACAGCTACACCTTC.

This clonotype was counted ten times or more. The junction departs from the called germline gene at one end, perhaps through a read error. V is TRBV10-3 and J is TRBJ1-1, with TRBD1 matching 9 bases. Germline V gives CDR1 ENHRY, CDR2 SYGVKD. The CDR3 is made up of 16 amino acids. CDR3 loop: CASSAGTGSYRTEAFF. DNA of the CDR3: TGTGCCAGCAGTGCCGGGACAGGGTCCTATCGCACTGAAGCTTTCTTT.

The chain combines TRBV27 with TRBJ1-6, with D tentatively TRBD1 (5 bases). Trimming removed 7 bases from V and 6 bases from J, with 13 bases in between. The CDR3 extends over 14 amino acids. Germline CDR1 is MNHEY and CDR2 is SMNVEV (reference sequence). The CDR3 protein is CASTTGLTNSPLHF. The CDR3 DNA is TGTGCCAGCACCACGGGACTGACTAATTCACCCCTCCACTTT.

A remark on this clonotype: Mismatch with germline at one junction end may stem from a read error. The chain employs TRBV5-5 and TRBJ1-6, with unresolved D. This CDR3 has 16 residues. Germline loops: CDR1 SGHKS, CDR2 YYEKEE (reference sequence). CDR3 DNA sequence: TGTGCCAGCAGCTTGGCGGGCCGCTCCTATAATCCACCCCTCCACTTT. This gives the protein CASSLAGRSYNPPLHF.